The sample holds one count of the clone carrying this TCR beta chain. Study processing details: Amplification from reference gene primers served as the basis for estimated nucleated cell counts. TCRdb's table, derived via immunoSEQ multiplex PCR, lists solely in-frame clones and lacks some. The DNA was the basis for D and trimming; V, J and clone size are from that table. The sample lists approximately 24,000 clones, 85% to 90% occurring once. The data belong to a study of blood T cell repertoires in COVID-19. About the study: Sample material is recorded as cDNA or gDNA derived from T cells, B-cell-depleted T cells, or PBMCs.

Germline assignment: CDR1 LGHDT and CDR2 YNNKEL (reference sequence). The CDR3 spans 12 residues. V shed 7 bases and J shed 4 bases, with 11 bases lying between them. The rearrangement uses TRBV3-1 (or the pseudogene TRBV3-2) and TRBJ2-7; maybe TRBD1 (5 bases). The sample was peripheral blood. The source is a human donor in a cohort sampled during active COVID-19. The CDR3 nucleotides are TGTGCCAGCACCGCCCAGGGATACGAGCAGTACTTC. As protein: CASTAQGYEQYF.